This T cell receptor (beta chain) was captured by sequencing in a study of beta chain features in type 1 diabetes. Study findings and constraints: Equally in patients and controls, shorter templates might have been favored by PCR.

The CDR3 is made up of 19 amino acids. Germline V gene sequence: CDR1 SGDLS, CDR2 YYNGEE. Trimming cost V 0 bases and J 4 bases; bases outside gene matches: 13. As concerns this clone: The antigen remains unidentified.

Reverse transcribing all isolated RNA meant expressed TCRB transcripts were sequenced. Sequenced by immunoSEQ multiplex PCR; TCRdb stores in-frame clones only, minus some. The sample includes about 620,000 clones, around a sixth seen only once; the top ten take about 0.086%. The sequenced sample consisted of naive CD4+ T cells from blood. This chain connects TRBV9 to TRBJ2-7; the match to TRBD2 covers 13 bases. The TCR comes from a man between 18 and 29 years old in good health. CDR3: CASSVDGRTSGRARYEQYF. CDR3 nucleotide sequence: TGTGCCAGCAGCGTAGACGGGCGAACTAGCGGGAGGGCCAGGTACGAGCAGTACTTC. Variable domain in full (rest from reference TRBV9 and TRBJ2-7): DSGVTQTPKHLITATGQRVTLRCSPRSGDLSVYWYQQSLDQGLQFLIQYYNGEERAKGNILERFSAQQFPDLHSELNLSSLELGDSALYFCASSVDGRTSGRARYEQYFGPGTRLTVT.